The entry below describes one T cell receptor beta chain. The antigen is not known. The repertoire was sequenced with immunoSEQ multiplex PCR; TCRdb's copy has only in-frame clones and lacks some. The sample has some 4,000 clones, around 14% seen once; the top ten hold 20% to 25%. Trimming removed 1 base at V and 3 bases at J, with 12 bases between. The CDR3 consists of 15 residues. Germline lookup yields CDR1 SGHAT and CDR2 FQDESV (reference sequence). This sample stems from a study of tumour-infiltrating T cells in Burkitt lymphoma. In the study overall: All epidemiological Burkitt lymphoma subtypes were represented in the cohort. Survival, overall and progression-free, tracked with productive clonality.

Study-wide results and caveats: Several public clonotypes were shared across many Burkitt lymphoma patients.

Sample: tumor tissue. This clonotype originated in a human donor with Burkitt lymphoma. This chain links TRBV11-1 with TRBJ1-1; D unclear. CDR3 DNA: TGTGCCAGCAGCTTAGTGACCAACGGGGACACTGAAGCTTTCTTT. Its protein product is CASSLVTNGDTEAFF.